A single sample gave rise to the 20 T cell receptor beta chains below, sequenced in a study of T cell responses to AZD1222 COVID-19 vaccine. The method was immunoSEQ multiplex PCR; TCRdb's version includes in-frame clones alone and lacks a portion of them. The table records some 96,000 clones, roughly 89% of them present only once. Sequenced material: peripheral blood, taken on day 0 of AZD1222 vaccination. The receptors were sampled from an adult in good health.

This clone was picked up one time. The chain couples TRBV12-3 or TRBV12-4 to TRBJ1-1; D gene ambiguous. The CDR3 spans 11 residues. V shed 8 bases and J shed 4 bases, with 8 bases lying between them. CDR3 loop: CASHIGTEAFF. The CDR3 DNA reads TGTGCCAGCCATATAGGCACTGAAGCTTTCTTT.

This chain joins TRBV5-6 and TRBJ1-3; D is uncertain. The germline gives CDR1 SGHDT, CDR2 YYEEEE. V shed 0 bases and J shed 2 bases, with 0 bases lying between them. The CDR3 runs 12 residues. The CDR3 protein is CASSLAGNTIYF. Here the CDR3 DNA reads TGTGCCAGCAGCTTGGCTGGAAACACCATATATTTT.

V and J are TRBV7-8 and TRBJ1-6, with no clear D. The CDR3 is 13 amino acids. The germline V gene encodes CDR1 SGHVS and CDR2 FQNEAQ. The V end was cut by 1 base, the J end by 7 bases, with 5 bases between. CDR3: CASSLDQNSPLHF. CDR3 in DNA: TGTGCCAGCAGCTTAGATCAGAATTCACCCCTCCACTTT.

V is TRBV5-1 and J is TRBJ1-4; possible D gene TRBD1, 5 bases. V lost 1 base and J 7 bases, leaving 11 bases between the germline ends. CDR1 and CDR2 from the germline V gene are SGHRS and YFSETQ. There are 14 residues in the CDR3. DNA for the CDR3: TGCGCCAGCAGCTTGCGGCAGGGTGGTGAAAAACTGTTTTTT. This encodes CASSLRQGGEKLFF.

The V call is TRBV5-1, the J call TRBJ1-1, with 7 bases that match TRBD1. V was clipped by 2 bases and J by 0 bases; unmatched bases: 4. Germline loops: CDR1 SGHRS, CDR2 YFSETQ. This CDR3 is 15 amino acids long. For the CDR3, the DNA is TGCGCCAGCAGCTTAGTAGGGACAGTGAACACTGAAGCTTTCTTT. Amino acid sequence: CASSLVGTVNTEAFF.

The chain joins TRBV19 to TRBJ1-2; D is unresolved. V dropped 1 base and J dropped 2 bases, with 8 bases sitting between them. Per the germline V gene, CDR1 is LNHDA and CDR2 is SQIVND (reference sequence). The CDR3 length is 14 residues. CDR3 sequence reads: CASSIAVPNYGYTF. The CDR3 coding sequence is TGTGCCAGTAGTATAGCAGTACCAAACTATGGCTACACCTTC.

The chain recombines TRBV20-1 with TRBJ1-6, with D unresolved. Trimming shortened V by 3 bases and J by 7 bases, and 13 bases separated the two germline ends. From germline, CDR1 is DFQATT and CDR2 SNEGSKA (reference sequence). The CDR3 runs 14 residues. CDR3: CSASVRDFNSPLHF. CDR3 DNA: TGCAGTGCTAGTGTACGCGACTTCAATTCACCCCTCCACTTT.

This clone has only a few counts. The DNA for the CDR3 is TGTGCCTGGAGTGTAGTGGAGGTCTCTGGGGCCAACGTCCTGACTTTC. Its translation: CAWSVVEVSGANVLTF. The genes are TRBV30 and TRBJ2-6; D perhaps matches TRBD2 (5 bases). Germline assignment: CDR1 GTSNPN and CDR2 SVGIG (reference sequence). V lost 0 bases and J 0 bases, leaving 9 bases between the germline ends. This CDR3 has 16 residues. Complete variable domain (other parts from reference TRBV30 and TRBJ2-6): SQTIHQWPATLVQPVGSPLSLECTVEGTSNPNLYWYRQAAGRGLQLLFYSVGIGQISSEVPQNLSASRPQDRQFILSSKKLLLSDSGFYLCAWSVVEVSGANVLTFGAGSRLTVL.

CDR3 amino acids: CASSWVSGTGADSPLHF. CDR3 bases: TGTGCCAGCAGCTGGGTATCCGGGACAGGAGCGGACTCACCCCTCCACTTT. The rearrangement uses TRBV7-9 and TRBJ1-6; 8 bases align to TRBD1. This CDR3 region has 17 residues. With 4 bases clipped from V and 10 bases from J, the junction kept 15 bases outside the gene matches. Per germline, CDR1 SEHNR and CDR2 FQNEAQ (reference sequence).

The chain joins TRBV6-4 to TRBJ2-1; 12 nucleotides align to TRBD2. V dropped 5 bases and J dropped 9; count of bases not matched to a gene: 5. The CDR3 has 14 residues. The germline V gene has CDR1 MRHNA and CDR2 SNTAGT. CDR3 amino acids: CASSRTSGAGEQFF. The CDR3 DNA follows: TGTGCCAGCAGTCGGACTAGCGGGGCGGGTGAGCAGTTCTTC.

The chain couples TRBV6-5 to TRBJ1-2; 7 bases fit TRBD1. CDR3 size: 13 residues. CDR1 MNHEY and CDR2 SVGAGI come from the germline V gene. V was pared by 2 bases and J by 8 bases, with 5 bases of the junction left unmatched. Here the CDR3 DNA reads TGTGCCAGCAGTTACGGGCAGGGGGGCGGCTACACCTTC. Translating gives CASSYGQGGGYTF.

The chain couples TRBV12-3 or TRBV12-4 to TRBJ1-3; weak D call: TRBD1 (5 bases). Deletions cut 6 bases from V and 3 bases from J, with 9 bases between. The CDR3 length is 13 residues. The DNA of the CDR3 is TGTGCCAGCAGGCCGGGACGTGGAAACACCATATATTTT. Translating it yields CASRPGRGNTIYF.

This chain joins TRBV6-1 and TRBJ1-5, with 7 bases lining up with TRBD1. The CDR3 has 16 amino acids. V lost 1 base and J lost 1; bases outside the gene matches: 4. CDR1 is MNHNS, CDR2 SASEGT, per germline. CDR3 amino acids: CASSEDTGASNQPQHF. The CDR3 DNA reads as TGTGCCAGCAGTGAAGATACAGGGGCCAGCAATCAGCCCCAGCATTTT.

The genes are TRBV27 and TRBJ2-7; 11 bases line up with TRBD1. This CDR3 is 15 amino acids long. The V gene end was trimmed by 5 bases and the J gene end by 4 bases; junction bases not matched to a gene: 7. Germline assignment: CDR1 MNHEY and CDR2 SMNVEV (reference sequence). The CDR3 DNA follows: TGTGCCAGCAGTGCCGGGACAGGGGGGGGATACGAGCAGTACTTC. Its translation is CASSAGTGGGYEQYF.

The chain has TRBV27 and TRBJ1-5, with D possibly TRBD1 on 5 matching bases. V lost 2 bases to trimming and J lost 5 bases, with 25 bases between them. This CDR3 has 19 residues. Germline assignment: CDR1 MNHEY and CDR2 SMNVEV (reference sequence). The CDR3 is CASSLGPGQGYRPDQPQHF. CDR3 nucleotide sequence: TGTGCCAGCAGTTTAGGCCCCGGGCAGGGCTACCGACCCGATCAGCCCCAGCATTTT.

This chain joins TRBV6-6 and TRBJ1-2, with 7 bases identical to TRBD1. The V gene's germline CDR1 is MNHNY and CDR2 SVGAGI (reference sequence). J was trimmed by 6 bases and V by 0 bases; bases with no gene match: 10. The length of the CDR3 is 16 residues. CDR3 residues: CASSYSRRTGGDGYTF. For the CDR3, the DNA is TGTGCCAGCAGTTACTCGAGACGGACAGGCGGGGATGGCTACACCTTC.

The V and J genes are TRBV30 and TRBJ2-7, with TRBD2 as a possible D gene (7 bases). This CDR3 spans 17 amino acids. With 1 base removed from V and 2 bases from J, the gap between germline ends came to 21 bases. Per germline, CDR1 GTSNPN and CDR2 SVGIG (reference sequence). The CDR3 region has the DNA TGTGCCTGGAGTGCCACCCCCGGGGGGCGCACCGCCTACGAGCAGTACTTC. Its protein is CAWSATPGGRTAYEQYF.

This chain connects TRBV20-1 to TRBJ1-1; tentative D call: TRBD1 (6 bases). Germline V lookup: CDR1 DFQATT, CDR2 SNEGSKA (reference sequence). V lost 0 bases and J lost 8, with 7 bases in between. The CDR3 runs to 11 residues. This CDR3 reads CSARDRGEAFF. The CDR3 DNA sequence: TGCAGTGCTAGAGACAGGGGAGAAGCTTTCTTT.

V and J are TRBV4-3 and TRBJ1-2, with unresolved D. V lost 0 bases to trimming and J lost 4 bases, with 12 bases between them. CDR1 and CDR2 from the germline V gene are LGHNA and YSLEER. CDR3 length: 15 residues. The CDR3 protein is CASSQELGSGYGYTF. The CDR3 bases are TGCGCCAGCAGCCAAGAGCTGGGGTCTGGCTATGGCTACACCTTC.

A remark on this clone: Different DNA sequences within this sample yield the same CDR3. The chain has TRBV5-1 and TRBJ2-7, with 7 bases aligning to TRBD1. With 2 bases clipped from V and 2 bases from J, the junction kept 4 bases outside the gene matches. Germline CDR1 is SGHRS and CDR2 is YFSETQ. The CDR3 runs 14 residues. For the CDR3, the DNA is TGCGCCAGCAGCTTCTCAGGGGGAACCTACGAGCAGTACTTC. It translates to CASSFSGGTYEQYF. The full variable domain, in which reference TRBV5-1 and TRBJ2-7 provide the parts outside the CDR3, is KAGVTQTPRYLIKTRGQQVTLSCSPISGHRSVSWYQQTPGQGLQFLFEYFSETQRNKGNFPGRFSGRQFSNSRSEMNVSTLELGDSALYLCASSFSGGTYEQYFGPGTRLTVT.